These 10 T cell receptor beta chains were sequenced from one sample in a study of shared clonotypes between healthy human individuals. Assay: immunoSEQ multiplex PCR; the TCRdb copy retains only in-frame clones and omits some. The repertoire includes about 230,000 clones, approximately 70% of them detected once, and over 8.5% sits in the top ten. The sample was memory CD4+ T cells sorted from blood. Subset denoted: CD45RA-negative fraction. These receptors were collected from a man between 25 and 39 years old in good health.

CDR3 sequence (DNA): TGTGCCAGCCTTTCTGGGGGGGGCACTGAAGCTTTCTTT. Residues: CASLSGGGTEAFF. This chain joins TRBV28 and TRBJ1-1, with TRBD1 as a possible D gene (5 bases). In germline, CDR1 is MDHEN, CDR2 SYDVKM. The length of the CDR3 is 13 residues. Trimming left V 8 bases short and J 4 bases short, with 14 bases between.

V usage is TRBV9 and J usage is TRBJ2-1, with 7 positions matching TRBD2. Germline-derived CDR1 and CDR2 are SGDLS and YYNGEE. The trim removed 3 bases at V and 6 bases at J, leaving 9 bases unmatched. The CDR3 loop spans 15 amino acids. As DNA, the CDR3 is TGTGCCAGCAGCGCCGAACCGCCGGGGGGCAATGAGCAGTTCTTC. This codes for CASSAEPPGGNEQFF.

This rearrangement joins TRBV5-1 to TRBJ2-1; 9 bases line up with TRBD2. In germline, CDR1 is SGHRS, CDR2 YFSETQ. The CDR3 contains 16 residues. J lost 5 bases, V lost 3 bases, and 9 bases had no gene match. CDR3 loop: CASSSRLAEANNEQFF. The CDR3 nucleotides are TGCGCCAGCAGCTCCCGACTAGCGGAGGCGAACAATGAGCAGTTCTTC.

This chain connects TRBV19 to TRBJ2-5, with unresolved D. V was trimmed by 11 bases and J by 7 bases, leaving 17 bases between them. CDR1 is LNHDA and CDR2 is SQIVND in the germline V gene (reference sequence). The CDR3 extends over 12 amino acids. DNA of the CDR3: TGTGCCTCTAACAATGGAGTCGGGACCCAGTACTTC. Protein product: CASNNGVGTQYF.

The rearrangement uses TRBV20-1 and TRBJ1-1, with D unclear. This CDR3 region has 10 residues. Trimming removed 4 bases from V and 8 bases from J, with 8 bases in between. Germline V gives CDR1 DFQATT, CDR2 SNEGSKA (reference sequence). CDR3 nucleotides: TGCAGTGCTATAGAAAGAGAAGCTTTCTTT. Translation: CSAIEREAFF.

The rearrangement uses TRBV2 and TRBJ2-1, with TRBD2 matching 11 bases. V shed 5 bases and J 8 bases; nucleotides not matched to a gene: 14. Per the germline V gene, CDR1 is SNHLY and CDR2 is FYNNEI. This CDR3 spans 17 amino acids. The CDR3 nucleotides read TGTGCCAGCAGTAGTCATAGCGGGAGGGCATCCACGGATGAGCAGTTCTTC. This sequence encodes CASSSHSGRASTDEQFF.

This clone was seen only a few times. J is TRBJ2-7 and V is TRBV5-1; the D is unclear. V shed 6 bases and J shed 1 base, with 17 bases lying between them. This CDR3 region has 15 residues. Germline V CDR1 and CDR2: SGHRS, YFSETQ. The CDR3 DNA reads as TGCGCCAGCACCCCTGGTGGGTCAATTTCCTACGAGCAGTACTTC. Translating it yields CASTPGGSISYEQYF. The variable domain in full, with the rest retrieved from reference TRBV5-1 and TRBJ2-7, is KAGVTQTPRYLIKTRGQQVTLSCSPISGHRSVSWYQQTPGQGLQFLFEYFSETQRNKGNFPGRFSGRQFSNSRSEMNVSTLELGDSALYLCASTPGGSISYEQYFGPGTRLTVT.

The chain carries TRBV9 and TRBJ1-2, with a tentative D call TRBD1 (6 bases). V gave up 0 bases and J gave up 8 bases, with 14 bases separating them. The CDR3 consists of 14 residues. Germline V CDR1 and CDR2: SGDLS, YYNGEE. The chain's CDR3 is CASSVGPGGGGYTF. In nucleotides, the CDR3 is TGTGCCAGCAGCGTAGGCCCCGGGGGGGGCGGCTACACCTTC. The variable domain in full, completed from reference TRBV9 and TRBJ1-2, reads DSGVTQTPKHLITATGQRVTLRCSPRSGDLSVYWYQQSLDQGLQFLIQYYNGEERAKGNILERFSAQQFPDLHSELNLSSLELGDSALYFCASSVGPGGGGYTFGSGTRLTVV.

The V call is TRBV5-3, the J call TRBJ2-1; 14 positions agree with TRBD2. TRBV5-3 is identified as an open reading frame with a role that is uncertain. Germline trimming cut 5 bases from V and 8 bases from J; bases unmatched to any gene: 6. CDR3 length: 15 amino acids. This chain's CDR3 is CARSPGTSGRHEQFF. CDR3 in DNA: TGTGCCAGAAGTCCGGGGACTAGCGGGAGACATGAGCAGTTCTTC.

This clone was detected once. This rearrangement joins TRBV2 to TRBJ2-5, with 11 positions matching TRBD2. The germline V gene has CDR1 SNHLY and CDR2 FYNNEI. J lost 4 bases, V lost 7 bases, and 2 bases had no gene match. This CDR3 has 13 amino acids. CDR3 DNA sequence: TGTGCCAGCAATGGACTAGCGGGAGAGACCCAGTACTTC. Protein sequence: CASNGLAGETQYF.